Presented here are 26 T cell receptor beta chains from one specimen sequenced in a study of T cells in severe cutaneous drug reactions. TCR subtype-specific primers in iRepertoire multiplex PCR prepared libraries for bulk and single-cell sequencing. No DNA is given; TCRdb re-called the multiplex PCR reads and lists each CDR3 protein once. The sample's table shows some 3,800 distinct CDR3 sequences. Carbamazepine had induced Stevens-Johnson syndrome or toxic epidermal necrolysis in the sequenced donors. The sequencing sample was made of PBMCs. The receptors derive from a human donor with Stevens-Johnson syndrome, a severe cutaneous drug reaction.

The V and J genes are TRBV10-3 and TRBJ2-1; the D call of TRBD2 rests on TCRdb alone, since no DNA is present to check it. This CDR3 has 12 residues. Per the germline V gene, CDR1 is ENHRY and CDR2 is SYGVKD. This CDR3 reads CAISGTRYEQFF.

The CDR3 is CASSVAGRVATEQYF. The gene calls are TRBV9 and TRBJ2-7; TCRdb's D gene call, TRBD2, goes unchecked for lack of DNA. Germline V gives CDR1 SGDLS, CDR2 YYNGEE. The CDR3 is 15 residues long.

The chain uses TRBV7-3 and TRBJ2-1; TCRdb calls TRBD2, which cannot be checked without DNA. Germline CDR1 SGHTA, CDR2 FQGTGA. CDR3 length: 20 amino acids. CDR3 region: CASSSIWTSGPVGSYNEQFF.

CDR3 sequence reads: CASSNRPPGDYGYTF. The V gene is TRBV19, the J gene TRBJ1-2; TCRdb designates TRBD1, a call that cannot be tested without DNA. The CDR3 is 15 residues long. Per the germline V gene, CDR1 is LNHDA and CDR2 is SQIVND (reference sequence).

The genes are TRBV7-6 and TRBJ2-1. Germline V gives CDR1 SGHVS, CDR2 FNYEAQ. The CDR3 contains 14 residues. CDR3 residues: CASSSTNGYNEQFF. The whole variable domain, remainder taken from reference TRBV7-6 and TRBJ2-1, is GAGVSQSPRYKVTKRGQDVALRCDPISGHVSLYWYRQALGQGPEFLTYFNYEAQQDKSGLPNDRFSAERPEGSISTLTIQRTEQRDSAMYRCASSSTNGYNEQFFGPGTRLTVL.

The chain couples TRBV19 to TRBJ2-4; with no DNA, the TCRdb D assignment of TRBD2 cannot be verified. This CDR3 contains 17 residues. Germline V gene lookup returns CDR1 LNHDA and CDR2 SQIVND (reference sequence). The CDR3 sequence: CASSIVAGASAKNIQYF.

This chain connects TRBV20-1 to TRBJ1-5. Germline V gene lookup returns CDR1 DFQATT and CDR2 SNEGSKA (reference sequence). The CDR3 has 16 amino acids. The CDR3 sequence is CSARDLSEGDYQPQHF.

This chain links TRBV4-3 with TRBJ2-7. This CDR3 has 14 amino acids. Germline V gene lookup returns CDR1 LGHNA and CDR2 YSLEER. The CDR3 here is CASSLRGESYEQYF.

V and J are TRBV3-1 and TRBJ1-2; TCRdb returns TRBD1, unconfirmable since there is no DNA. This CDR3 has 14 amino acids. Germline assignment: CDR1 LGHDT and CDR2 YNNKEL (reference sequence). The CDR3 sequence: CASSPRGRNYGYTF.

V and J are TRBV5-1 and TRBJ2-3; TCRdb names TRBD1, which stays unverified in the absence of DNA. The CDR3 sequence is 14 residues long. CDR1 SGHRS and CDR2 YFSETQ come from the germline V gene. CDR3 sequence reads: CASKGRMSTDTQYF. The full variable domain, in which reference TRBV5-1 and TRBJ2-3 provide the parts outside the CDR3, is KAGVTQTPRYLIKTRGQQVTLSCSPISGHRSVSWYQQTPGQGLQFLFEYFSETQRNKGNFPGRFSGRQFSNSRSEMNVSTLELGDSALYLCASKGRMSTDTQYFGPGTRLTVL.

The J gene is TRBJ2-5, the V gene TRBV10-2; TCRdb returns TRBD2, unconfirmable since there is no DNA. This CDR3 contains 15 residues. The germline V gene has CDR1 WSHSY and CDR2 SAAADI. The CDR3 sequence: CASSDLLAGSETQYF.

This chain uses TRBV20-1 with TRBJ2-1. Germline assignment: CDR1 DFQATT and CDR2 SNEGSKA (reference sequence). CDR3 size: 14 residues. The CDR3 protein is CSARDRDKYNEQFF.

V usage is TRBV4-3 and J usage is TRBJ2-3; TCRdb proposes TRBD2, but this gene call is untestable without DNA. Looked up from germline, CDR1 is LGHNA and CDR2 is YSLEER. This CDR3 spans 16 amino acids. The CDR3 spells CASSHQWGEGIDTQYF.

The chain links TRBV4-2 to TRBJ2-1; without DNA, the TCRdb call of TRBD1 cannot be checked. The CDR3 runs 13 residues. Germline V gene data show CDR1 as LGHNA and CDR2 as YNFKEQ. CDR3 loop: CASSQEQDNEQFF.

This sequence joins TRBV3-1 and TRBJ1-4; TCRdb lists TRBD1, though no DNA is available to test this call. The CDR3 extends over 14 amino acids. Germline V gene lookup returns CDR1 LGHDT and CDR2 YNNKEL (reference sequence). CDR3: CASSPGQGGEKLFF.

This chain uses TRBV3-1 with TRBJ2-1; TCRdb selects TRBD1, and the lack of DNA leaves this call unchecked. The CDR3 is 13 residues long. Germline lookup yields CDR1 LGHDT and CDR2 YNNKEL (reference sequence). The chain's CDR3 is CASSRNRKVEQFF.

The chain combines TRBV25-1 with TRBJ2-1. Germline V gene lookup returns CDR1 MGHDK and CDR2 SYGVNS. The CDR3 is made up of 12 amino acids. CDR3 region: CASTQFLNEQFF.

This chain uses TRBV4-1 with TRBJ2-2. CDR1 MGHRA and CDR2 YSYEKL come from the germline V gene. The CDR3 covers 14 residues. CDR3 protein: CASSQDKMNGELFF.

The V and J genes are TRBV11-2 and TRBJ2-3. The CDR3 extends over 15 amino acids. Germline loops: CDR1 SGHAT, CDR2 FQNNGV. The chain's CDR3 is CASSLVLASTDTQYF.

The chain combines TRBV7-8 with TRBJ2-7; TCRdb outputs TRBD1, but without DNA this stays unchecked. CDR3 size: 15 residues. CDR1 SGHVS and CDR2 FQNEAQ come from the germline V gene. CDR3 residues: CASSFSDIPDYEQYF.

This chain uses TRBV27 with TRBJ2-1; TCRdb reports TRBD1, a call that lacks DNA to check it against. The CDR3 extends over 15 amino acids. Germline CDR1 MNHEY, CDR2 SMNVEV (reference sequence). CDR3 in amino acids: CASSLGQGAYNEQFF.

This chain links TRBV11-1 with TRBJ2-3; TCRdb outputs TRBD1, but without DNA this stays unchecked. This CDR3 region has 16 residues. Germline V gene lookup returns CDR1 SGHAT and CDR2 FQDESV (reference sequence). CDR3: CASSSSGGSLTDTQYF.

This chain connects TRBV20-1 to TRBJ2-1; TCRdb's D gene call, TRBD2, goes unchecked for lack of DNA. From germline, CDR1 is DFQATT and CDR2 SNEGSKA (reference sequence). The CDR3 runs 16 residues. CDR3 amino acids: CSARDPAAGWSNEQFF.

The genes are TRBV4-3 and TRBJ2-1; absent DNA, TCRdb's TRBD2 call cannot be checked. CDR1 LGHNA and CDR2 YSLEER come from the germline V gene. The CDR3 has 15 amino acids. Here the CDR3 reads CASSQVSLLPNEQFF.

The CDR3 loop reads CSATPSGINEQFF. The chain couples TRBV20-1 to TRBJ2-1; TCRdb names TRBD2, which stays unverified in the absence of DNA. CDR1 and CDR2 from the germline V gene are DFQATT and SNEGSKA (reference sequence). This CDR3 spans 13 amino acids.

This clonotype is classed as medium-sized by frequency. V usage is TRBV29-1 and J usage is TRBJ2-7; checking the TCRdb D call of TRBD1 is not possible without DNA. This CDR3 has 14 residues. CDR1 and CDR2 from the germline V gene are SQVTM and ANQGSEA. This chain's CDR3 is CSVEEPGQDYEQYF.